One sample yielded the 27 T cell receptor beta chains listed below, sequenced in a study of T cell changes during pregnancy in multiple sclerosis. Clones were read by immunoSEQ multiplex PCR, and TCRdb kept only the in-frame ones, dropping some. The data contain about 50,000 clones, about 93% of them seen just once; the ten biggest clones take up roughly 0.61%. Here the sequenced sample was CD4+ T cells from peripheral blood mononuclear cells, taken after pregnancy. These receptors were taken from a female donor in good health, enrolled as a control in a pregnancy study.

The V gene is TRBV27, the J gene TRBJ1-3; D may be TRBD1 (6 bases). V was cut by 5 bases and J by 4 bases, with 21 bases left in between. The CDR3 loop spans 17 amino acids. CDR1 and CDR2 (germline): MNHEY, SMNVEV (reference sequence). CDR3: CASSRQGTTLVGNTIYF. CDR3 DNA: TGTGCCAGCAGTCGGCAGGGGACCACCCTTGTCGGAAACACCATATATTTT.

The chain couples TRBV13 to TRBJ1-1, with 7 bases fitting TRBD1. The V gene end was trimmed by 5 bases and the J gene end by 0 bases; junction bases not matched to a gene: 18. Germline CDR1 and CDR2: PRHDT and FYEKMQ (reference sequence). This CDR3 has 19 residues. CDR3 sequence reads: CASSTRGGRQGGLNTEAFF. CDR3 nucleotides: TGTGCCAGCAGCACCCGGGGGGGGAGACAGGGTGGGTTGAACACTGAAGCTTTCTTT.

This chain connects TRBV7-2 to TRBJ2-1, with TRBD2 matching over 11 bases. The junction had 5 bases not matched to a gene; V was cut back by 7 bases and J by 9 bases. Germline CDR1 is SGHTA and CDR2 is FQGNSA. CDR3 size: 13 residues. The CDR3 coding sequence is TGTGCCAGCATCACTAGCGGGAGCGTTGAGCAGTTCTTC. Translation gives CASITSGSVEQFF.

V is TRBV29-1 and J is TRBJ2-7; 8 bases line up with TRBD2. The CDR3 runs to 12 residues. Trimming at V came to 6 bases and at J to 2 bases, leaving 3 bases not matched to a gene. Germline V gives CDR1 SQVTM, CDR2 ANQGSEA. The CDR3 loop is CSVGTSPYEQYF. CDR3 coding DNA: TGCAGCGTAGGGACTAGTCCCTACGAGCAGTACTTC.

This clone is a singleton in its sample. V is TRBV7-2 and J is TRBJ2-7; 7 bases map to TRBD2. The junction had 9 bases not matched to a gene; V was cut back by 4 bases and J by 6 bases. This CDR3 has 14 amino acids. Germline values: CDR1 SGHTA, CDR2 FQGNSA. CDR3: CASSSAGRVSEQYF. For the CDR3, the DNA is TGTGCCAGCAGCTCTGCGGGGAGGGTGTCCGAGCAGTACTTC.

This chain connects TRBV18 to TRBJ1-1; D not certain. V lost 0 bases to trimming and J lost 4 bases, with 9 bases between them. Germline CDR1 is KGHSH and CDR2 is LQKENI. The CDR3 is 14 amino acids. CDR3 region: CASSPPLGSTEAFF. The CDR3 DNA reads TGTGCCAGCTCACCACCGTTAGGGAGCACTGAAGCTTTCTTT.

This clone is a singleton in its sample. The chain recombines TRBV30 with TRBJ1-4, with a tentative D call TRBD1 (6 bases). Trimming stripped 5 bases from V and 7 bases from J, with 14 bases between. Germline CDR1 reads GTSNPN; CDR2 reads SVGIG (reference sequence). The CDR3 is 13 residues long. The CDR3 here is CAWATGTGEKLFF. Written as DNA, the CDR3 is TGTGCCTGGGCAACAGGGACGGGTGAAAAACTGTTTTTT.

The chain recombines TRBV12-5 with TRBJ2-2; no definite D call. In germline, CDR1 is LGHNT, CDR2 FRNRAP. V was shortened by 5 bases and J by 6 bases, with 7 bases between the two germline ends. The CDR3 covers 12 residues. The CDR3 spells CASGREAGELFF. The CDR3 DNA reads TGTGCTAGTGGTCGCGAAGCCGGGGAGCTGTTTTTT.

CDR3 bases: TGCGCCAGCAGCATAAACCGGGACAGCATACGCATGAACACTGAAGCTTTCTTT. It specifies CASSINRDSIRMNTEAFF. The V call is TRBV5-1, the J call TRBJ1-1, with 7 positions matching TRBD1. Looked up from germline, CDR1 is SGHRS and CDR2 is YFSETQ. The CDR3 consists of 18 residues. The V gene end was trimmed by 4 bases and the J gene end by 0 bases; junction bases not matched to a gene: 15. Together with reference TRBV5-1 and TRBJ1-1, the CDR3 gives the full variable domain: KAGVTQTPRYLIKTRGQQVTLSCSPISGHRSVSWYQQTPGQGLQFLFEYFSETQRNKGNFPGRFSGRQFSNSRSEMNVSTLELGDSALYLCASSINRDSIRMNTEAFFGQGTRLTVV.

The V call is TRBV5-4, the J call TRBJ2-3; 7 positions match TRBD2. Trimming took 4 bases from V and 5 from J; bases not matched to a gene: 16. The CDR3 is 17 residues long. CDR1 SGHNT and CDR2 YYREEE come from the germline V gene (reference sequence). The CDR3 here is CASSLQRGSEGRDTQYF. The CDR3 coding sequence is TGTGCCAGCAGCCTACAGCGGGGTAGCGAGGGCCGAGATACGCAGTATTTT.

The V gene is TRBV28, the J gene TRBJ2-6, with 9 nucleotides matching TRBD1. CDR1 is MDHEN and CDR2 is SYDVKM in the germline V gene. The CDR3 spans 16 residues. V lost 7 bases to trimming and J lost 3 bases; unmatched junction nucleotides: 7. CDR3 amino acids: CASTRTGAGGANVLTF. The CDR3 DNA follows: TGTGCCAGCACCCGGACAGGGGCCGGTGGGGCCAACGTCCTGACTTTC.

CDR3 DNA: TGTGCCAGCAGTGAGTCAGGCGGGGCCAGCTCCTACAATGAGCAGTTCTTC. This encodes CASSESGGASSYNEQFF. V is TRBV6-4 and J is TRBJ2-1; tentatively, D is TRBD2 (6 bases). The CDR3 is made up of 17 amino acids. The V gene lost 3 bases and the J gene lost 0 bases, with 15 bases spanning the gap. Per the germline V gene, CDR1 is MRHNA and CDR2 is SNTAGT.

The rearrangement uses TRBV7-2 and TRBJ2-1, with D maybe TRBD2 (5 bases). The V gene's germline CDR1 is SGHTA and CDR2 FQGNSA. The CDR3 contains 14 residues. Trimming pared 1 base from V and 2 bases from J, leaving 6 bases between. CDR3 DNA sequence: TGTGCCAGCAGCTTAGAAGCGGCCTACAATGAGCAGTTCTTC. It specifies CASSLEAAYNEQFF.

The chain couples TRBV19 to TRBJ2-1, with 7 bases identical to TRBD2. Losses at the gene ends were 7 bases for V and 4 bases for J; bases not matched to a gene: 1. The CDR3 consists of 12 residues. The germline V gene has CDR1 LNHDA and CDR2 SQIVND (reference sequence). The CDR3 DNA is TGTGCCAGTATTAGCGGGTACAATGAGCAGTTCTTC. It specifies CASISGYNEQFF.

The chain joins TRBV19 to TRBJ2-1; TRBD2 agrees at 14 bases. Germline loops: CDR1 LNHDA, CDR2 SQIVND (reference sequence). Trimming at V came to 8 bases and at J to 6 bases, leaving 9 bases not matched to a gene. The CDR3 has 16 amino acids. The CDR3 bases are TGTGCCAGTGCTCGTGGGACTAGCGGGAGTGGCAATGAGCAGTTCTTC. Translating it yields CASARGTSGSGNEQFF.

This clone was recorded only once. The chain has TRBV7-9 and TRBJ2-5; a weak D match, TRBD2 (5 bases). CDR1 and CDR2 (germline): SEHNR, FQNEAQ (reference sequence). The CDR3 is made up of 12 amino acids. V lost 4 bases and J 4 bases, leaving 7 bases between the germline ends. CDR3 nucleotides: TGTGCCAGCAGCTGGACTTCAGAGACCCAGTACTTC. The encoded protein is CASSWTSETQYF.

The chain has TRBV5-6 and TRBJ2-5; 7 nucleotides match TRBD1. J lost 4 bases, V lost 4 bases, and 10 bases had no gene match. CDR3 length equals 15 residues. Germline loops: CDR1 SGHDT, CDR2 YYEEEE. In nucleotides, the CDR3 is TGTGCCAGCAGCAAAGGGCAACAGGGGAGAGAGACCCAGTACTTC. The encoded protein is CASSKGQQGRETQYF.

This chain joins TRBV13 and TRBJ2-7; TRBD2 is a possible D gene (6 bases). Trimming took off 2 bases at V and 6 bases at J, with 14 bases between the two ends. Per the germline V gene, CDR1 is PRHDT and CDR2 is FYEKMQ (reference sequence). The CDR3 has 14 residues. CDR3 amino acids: CASSLRGPGGEQYF. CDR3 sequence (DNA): TGTGCCAGCAGCTTAAGAGGGCCCGGGGGCGAGCAGTACTTC.

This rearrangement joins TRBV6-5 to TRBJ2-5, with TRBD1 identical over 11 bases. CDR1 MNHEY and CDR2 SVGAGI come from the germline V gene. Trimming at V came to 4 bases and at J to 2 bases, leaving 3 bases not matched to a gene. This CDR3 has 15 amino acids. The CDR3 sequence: CASSSRDRGQETQYF. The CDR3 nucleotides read TGTGCCAGCAGTTCACGGGACAGGGGGCAAGAGACCCAGTACTTC.

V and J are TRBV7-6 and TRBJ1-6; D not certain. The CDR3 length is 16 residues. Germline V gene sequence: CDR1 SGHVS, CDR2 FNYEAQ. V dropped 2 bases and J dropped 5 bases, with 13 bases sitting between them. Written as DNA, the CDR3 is TGTGCCAGCAGCTTACTTATAACGGGGAATAATTCACCCCTCCACTTT. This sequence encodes CASSLLITGNNSPLHF.

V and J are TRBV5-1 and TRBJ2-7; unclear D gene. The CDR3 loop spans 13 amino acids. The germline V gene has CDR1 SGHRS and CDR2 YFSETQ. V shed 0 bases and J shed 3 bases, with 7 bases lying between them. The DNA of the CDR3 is TGCGCCAGCAGCTTGGGTAACGGCTACGAGCAGTACTTC. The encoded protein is CASSLGNGYEQYF.

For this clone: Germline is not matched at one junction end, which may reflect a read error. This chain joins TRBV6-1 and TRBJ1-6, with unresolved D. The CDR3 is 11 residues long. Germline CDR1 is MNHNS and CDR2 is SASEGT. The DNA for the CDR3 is TGTGCCAGCAGTGAAGTGGGAGGGTTGAGATGG. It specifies CASSEVGGLRW.

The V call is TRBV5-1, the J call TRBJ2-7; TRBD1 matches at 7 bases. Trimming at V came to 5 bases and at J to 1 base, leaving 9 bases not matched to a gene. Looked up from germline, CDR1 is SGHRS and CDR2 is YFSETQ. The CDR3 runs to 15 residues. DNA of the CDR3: TGCGCCAGCAGTCAGAGAGGACAGGTTTCCTACGAGCAGTACTTC. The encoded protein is CASSQRGQVSYEQYF.

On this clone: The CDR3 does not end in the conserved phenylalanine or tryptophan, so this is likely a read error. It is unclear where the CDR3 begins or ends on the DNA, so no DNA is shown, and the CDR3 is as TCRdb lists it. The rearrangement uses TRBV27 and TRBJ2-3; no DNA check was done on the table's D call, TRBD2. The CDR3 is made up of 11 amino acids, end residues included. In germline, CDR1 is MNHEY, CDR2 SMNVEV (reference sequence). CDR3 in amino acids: CASSQRQGGQV.

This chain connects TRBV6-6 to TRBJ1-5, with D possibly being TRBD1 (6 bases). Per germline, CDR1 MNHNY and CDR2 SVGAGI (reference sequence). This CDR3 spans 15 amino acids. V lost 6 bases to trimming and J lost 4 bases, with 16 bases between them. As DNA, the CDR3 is TGTGCCAGCAGAACTCAGGGGAAGGGGAATCAGCCCCAGCATTTT. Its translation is CASRTQGKGNQPQHF.

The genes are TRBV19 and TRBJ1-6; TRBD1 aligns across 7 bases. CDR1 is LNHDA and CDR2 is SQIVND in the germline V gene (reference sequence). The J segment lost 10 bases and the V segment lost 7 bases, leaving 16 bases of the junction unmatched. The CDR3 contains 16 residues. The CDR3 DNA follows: TGTGCCAGTAATAGGGGGTTAACAGGGGACCGATCACCCCTCCACTTT. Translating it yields CASNRGLTGDRSPLHF.

CDR3 coding DNA: TGTGCCAGCAGTTACACGAGTAGCAATCAGCCCCAGCATTTT. It is translated as CASSYTSSNQPQHF. The chain employs TRBV6-6 and TRBJ1-5; no clear D gene. The CDR3 spans 14 residues. Trimming pared 2 bases from V and 0 bases from J, leaving 5 bases between. CDR1 is MNHNY, CDR2 SVGAGI, per germline (reference sequence).